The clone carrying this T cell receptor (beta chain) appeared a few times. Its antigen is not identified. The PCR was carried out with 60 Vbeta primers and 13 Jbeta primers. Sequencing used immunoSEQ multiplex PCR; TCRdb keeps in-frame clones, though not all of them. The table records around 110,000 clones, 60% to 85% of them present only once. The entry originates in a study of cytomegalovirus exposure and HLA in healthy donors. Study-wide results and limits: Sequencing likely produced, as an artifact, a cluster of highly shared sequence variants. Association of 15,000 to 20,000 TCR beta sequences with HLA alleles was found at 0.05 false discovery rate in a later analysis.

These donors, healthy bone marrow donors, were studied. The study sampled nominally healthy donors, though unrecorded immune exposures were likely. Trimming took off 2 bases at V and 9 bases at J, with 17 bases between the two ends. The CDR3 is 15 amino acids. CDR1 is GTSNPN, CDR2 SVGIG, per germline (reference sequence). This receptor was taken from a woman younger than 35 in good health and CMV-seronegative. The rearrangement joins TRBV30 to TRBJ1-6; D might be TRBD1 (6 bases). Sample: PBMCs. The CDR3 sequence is CAWSQAKVGGSPLHF. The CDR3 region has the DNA TGTGCCTGGAGTCAGGCGAAGGTAGGGGGTTCACCCCTCCACTTT.